The present TCR beta chain was sequenced within a study of shared clonotypes between healthy human individuals. Note on this clone: The antigen is undetermined.

Study-wide points: Represented genetic and exposure-history diversity was restricted by having few donors.

Per the germline V gene, CDR1 is SGHTA and CDR2 is FQGNSA. CDR3 length: 16 amino acids. V lost 1 base, J lost 2 bases, and 7 bases stayed unmatched. Several immunoSEQ plates held equal portions of the genomic DNA taken from each subset. The authors sequenced unsorted PBMC DNA on ten immunoSEQ deep assay plates. Assay used: immunoSEQ multiplex PCR; TCRdb lists only in-frame clones, some missing. The data contain 550,000 to 600,000 clones, around 81% of them singletons. Specimen: PBMCs. The chain couples TRBV7-2 to TRBJ2-7, with 8 bases lining up with TRBD2. This sequence was found in a woman aged 40 to 50 in good health. Some clones in this sample may be carry-over from other donors' samples. The CDR3 spells CASSLGGTSSTYEQYF. CDR3 nucleotide sequence: TGTGCCAGCAGCTTAGGGGGGACTAGTTCGACCTACGAGCAGTACTTC.